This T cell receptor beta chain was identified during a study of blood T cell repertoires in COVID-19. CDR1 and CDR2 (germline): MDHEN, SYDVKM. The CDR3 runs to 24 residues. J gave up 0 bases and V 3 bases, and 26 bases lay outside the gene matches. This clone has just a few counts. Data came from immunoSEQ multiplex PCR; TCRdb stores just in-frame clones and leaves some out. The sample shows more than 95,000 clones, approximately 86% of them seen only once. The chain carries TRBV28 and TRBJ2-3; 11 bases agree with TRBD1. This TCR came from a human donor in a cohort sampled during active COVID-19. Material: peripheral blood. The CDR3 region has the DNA TGTGCCAGCAGTTTTTACTGGGACAGGGGGGGCGGGAGGCTATCTCTCGTTAGCACAGATACGCAGTATTTT. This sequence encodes CASSFYWDRGGGRLSLVSTDTQYF. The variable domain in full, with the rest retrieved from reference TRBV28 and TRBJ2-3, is DVKVTQSSRYLVKRTGEKVFLECVQDMDHENMFWYRQDPGLGLRLIYFSYDVKMKEKGDIPEGYSVSREKKERFSLILESASTNQTSMYLCASSFYWDRGGGRLSLVSTDTQYFGPGTRLTVL.